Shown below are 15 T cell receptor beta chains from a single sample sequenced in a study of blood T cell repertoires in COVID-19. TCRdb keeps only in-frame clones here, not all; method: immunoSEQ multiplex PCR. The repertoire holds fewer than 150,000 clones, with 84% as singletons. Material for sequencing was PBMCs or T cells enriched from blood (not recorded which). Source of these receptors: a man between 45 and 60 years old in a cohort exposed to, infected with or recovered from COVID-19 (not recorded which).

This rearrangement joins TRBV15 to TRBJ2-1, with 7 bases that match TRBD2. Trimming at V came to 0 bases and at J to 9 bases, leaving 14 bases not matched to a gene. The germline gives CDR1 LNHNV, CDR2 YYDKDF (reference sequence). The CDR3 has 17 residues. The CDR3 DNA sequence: TGTGCCACCAGCAGAGATGGGCTAGCGGCGGAACTGGGTGAGCAGTTCTTC. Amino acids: CATSRDGLAAELGEQFF.

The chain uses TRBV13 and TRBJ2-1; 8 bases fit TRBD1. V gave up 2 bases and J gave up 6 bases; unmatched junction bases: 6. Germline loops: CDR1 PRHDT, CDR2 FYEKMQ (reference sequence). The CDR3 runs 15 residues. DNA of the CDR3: TGTGCCAGCAGCTTACGGCAGGGGGCGTTCAATGAGCAGTTCTTC. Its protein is CASSLRQGAFNEQFF. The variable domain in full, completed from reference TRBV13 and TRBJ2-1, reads AAGVIQSPRHLIKEKRETATLKCYPIPRHDTVYWYQQGPGQDPQFLISFYEKMQSDKGSIPDRFSAQQFSDYHSELNMSSLELGDSALYFCASSLRQGAFNEQFFGPGTRLTVL.

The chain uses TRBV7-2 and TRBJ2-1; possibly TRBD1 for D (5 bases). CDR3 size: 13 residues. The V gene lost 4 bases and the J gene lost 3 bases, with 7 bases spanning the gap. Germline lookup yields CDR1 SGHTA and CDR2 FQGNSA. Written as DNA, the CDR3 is TGTGCCAGCAGCTCGGACAACTACAATGAGCAGTTCTTC. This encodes CASSSDNYNEQFF.

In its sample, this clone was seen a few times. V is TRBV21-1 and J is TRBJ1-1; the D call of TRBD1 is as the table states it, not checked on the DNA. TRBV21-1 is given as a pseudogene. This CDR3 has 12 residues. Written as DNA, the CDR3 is TGTGCCAGCAGCAAATCCCCATTTGAAGCTTTCTTT. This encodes CASSKSPFEAFF.

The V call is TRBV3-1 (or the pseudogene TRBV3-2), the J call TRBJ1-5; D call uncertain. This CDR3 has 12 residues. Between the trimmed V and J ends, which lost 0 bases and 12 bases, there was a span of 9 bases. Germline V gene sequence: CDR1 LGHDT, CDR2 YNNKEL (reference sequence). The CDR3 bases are TGTGCCAGCAGCCAAGATAGTAGTATCCAGCATTTT. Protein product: CASSQDSSIQHF.

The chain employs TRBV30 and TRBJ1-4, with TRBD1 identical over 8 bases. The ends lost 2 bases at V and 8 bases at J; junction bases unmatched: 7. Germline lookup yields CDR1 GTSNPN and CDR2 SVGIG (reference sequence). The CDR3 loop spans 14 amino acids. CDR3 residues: CAWSTTGVNEKLFF. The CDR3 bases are TGTGCCTGGAGTACGACAGGGGTAAACGAAAAACTGTTTTTT.

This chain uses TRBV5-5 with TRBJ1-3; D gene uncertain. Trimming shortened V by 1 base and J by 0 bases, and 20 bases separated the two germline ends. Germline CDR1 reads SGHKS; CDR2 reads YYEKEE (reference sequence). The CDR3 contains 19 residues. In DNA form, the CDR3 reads TGTGCCAGCAGCTTGTCGCGGCCGAGGGAGTCGAGCTCTGGAAACACCATATATTTT. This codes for CASSLSRPRESSSGNTIYF.

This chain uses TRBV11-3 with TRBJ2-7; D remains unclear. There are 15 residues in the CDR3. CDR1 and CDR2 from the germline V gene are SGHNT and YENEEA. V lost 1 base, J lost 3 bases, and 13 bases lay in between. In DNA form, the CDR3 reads TGTGCCAGCAGCTTAGGCCCTTCCATAGTCTACGAGCAGTACTTC. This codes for CASSLGPSIVYEQYF.

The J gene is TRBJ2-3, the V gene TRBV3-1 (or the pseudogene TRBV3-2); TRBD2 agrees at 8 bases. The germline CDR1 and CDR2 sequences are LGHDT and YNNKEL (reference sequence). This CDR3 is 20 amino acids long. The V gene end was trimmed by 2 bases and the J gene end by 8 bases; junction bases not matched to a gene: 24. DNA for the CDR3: TGTGCCAGCAGCCAAAGATCCAGATTAGCGGGGAATCTCTTACCAGGTACGCAGTATTTT. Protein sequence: CASSQRSRLAGNLLPGTQYF.

The DNA for the CDR3 is TGTGCCAGCACCCCGGGCCTCCCGGGGTCGTATGGGGAGCTGTTTTTT. It translates to CASTPGLPGSYGELFF. This chain links TRBV5-4 with TRBJ2-2; possibly TRBD2 for D (5 bases). Germline lookup yields CDR1 SGHNT and CDR2 YYREEE (reference sequence). Trimming stripped 6 bases from V and 8 bases from J, with 23 bases between. This CDR3 has 16 residues.

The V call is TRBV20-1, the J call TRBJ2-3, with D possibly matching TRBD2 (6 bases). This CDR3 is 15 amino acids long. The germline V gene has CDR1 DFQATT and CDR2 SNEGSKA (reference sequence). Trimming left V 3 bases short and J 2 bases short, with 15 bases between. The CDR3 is CSASKGAGFTDTQYF. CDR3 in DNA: TGCAGTGCTAGTAAGGGTGCGGGGTTCACAGATACGCAGTATTTT.

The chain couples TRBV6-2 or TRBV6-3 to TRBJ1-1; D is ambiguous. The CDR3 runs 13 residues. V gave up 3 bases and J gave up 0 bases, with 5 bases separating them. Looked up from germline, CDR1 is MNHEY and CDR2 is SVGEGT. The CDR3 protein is CASSYIVNTEAFF. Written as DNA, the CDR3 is TGTGCCAGCAGTTATATCGTGAACACTGAAGCTTTCTTT.

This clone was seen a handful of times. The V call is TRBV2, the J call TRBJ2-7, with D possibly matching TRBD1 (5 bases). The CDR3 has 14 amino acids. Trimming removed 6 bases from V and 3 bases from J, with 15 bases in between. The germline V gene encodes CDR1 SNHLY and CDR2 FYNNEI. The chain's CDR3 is CASRGGHTYYEQYF. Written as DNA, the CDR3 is TGTGCCAGCAGGGGCGGACACACTTACTACGAGCAGTACTTC.

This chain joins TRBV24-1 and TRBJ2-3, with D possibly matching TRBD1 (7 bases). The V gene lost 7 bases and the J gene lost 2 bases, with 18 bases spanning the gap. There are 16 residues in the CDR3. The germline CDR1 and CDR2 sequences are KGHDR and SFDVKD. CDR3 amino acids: CATRGGGTEITDTQYF. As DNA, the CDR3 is TGTGCCACCAGGGGGGGTGGGACAGAGATCACAGATACGCAGTATTTT.

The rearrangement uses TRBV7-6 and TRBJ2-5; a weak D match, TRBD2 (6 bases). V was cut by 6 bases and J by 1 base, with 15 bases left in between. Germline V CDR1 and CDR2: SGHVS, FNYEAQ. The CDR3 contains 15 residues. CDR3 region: CASSPGWGGQETQYF. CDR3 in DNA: TGTGCCAGCAGTCCGGGGTGGGGAGGCCAAGAGACCCAGTACTTC.